The 5 T cell receptor beta chains reported below all come from one sample, sequenced in a study of blood T cell repertoires in COVID-19. Assay used: immunoSEQ multiplex PCR; TCRdb lists only in-frame clones, some missing. The data contain approximately 460,000 clones, roughly nine tenths of them seen just once; the ten biggest clones take up roughly 0.9%. Sequenced: peripheral blood. These receptors were taken from a man aged 18 to 30 with COVID-19, enrolled during active disease.

This clone appeared a single time. The chain carries TRBV14 and TRBJ1-6, with D possibly matching TRBD1 (5 bases). The germline V and J ends were trimmed by 4 bases and 3 bases, with 13 bases remaining between them. The CDR3 is 16 amino acids. Germline CDR1 reads SGHDN; CDR2 reads FVKESK. In DNA, the CDR3 is TGTGCCAGCAGCCCCTCGCGGGGGAACTATAATTCACCCCTCCACTTT. This codes for CASSPSRGNYNSPLHF.

This chain uses TRBV12-5 with TRBJ2-2; D possibly corresponds to TRBD2 (5 bases). The CDR3 is 14 residues long. Germline lookup yields CDR1 LGHNT and CDR2 FRNRAP. The V end lost 3 bases, the J end lost 7 bases, and 12 bases lay between the germline ends. The DNA of the CDR3 is TGTGCTAGTGGTTTTGCGGGTAGGGACGGGGAGCTGTTTTTT. This sequence encodes CASGFAGRDGELFF.

This clone has more than one count but fewer than ten. This chain connects TRBV6-4 to TRBJ1-6; 12 nucleotides match TRBD1. Germline values: CDR1 MRHNA, CDR2 SNTAGT. This CDR3 contains 14 residues. J gave up 10 bases and V 2 bases, and 0 bases lay outside the gene matches. The CDR3 spells CASSDGTGGSPLHF. The CDR3 DNA is TGTGCCAGCAGTGACGGGACAGGGGGCTCACCCCTCCACTTT.

The chain uses TRBV3-1 (or the pseudogene TRBV3-2) and TRBJ1-1, with unresolved D. The V and J ends lost 1 base and 3 bases respectively, with 9 bases between them. The CDR3 contains 14 residues. The germline CDR1 and CDR2 sequences are LGHDT and YNNKEL (reference sequence). CDR3 protein: CASSQGTGYTEAFF. In DNA, the CDR3 is TGTGCCAGCAGCCAAGGAACGGGGTACACTGAAGCTTTCTTT.

V and J are TRBV5-1 and TRBJ2-7; TRBD2 agrees at 10 bases. CDR3 size: 16 residues. The germline V gene encodes CDR1 SGHRS and CDR2 YFSETQ. The trim removed 6 bases at V and 3 bases at J, leaving 12 bases unmatched. The CDR3 region is CASTFGGASGSYEQYF. CDR3 in DNA: TGCGCCAGCACCTTCGGGGGGGCTAGCGGGAGCTACGAGCAGTACTTC.